A single sample is the source of the 3 T cell receptor beta chains below, sequenced in a study of T-cell memory formation after mild COVID-19. A single record per CDR3 protein comes from TCRdb applying MiXCR to the 5' RACE reads. Of 110,000 to 150,000 distinct CDR3 sequences in the sample, 11% to 15% were seen once. The sequenced material came from PBMCs or a T cell subset sorted from them (not recorded which). The receptors were sampled from an adult woman who had mild COVID-19 (a few samples of this study predate the infection). Cell type and time point are not known.

The V gene is TRBV5-1, the J gene TRBJ2-7; D perhaps matches TRBD2 (6 bases). Germline CDR1 and CDR2: SGHRS and YFSETQ. V lost 4 bases, J lost 1 base, and 15 bases lay in between. The CDR3 contains 15 residues. CDR3 loop: CASSLARDWSYEQYF. The CDR3 DNA is TGCGCCAGCAGCCTTGCTAGGGACTGGTCCTACGAGCAGTACTTC.

The rearrangement uses TRBV18 and TRBJ1-1, with unresolved D. In germline, CDR1 is KGHSH, CDR2 LQKENI. CDR3 length: 14 amino acids. V was cut by 2 bases and J by 5 bases, with 12 bases left in between. The CDR3 region is CASSPIGMGTEAFF. DNA of the CDR3: TGTGCCAGCTCACCAATTGGGATGGGGACTGAAGCTTTCTTT.

In this sample, this clonotype turned up many times. The chain has TRBV24-1 and TRBJ2-1; 9 bases are shared with TRBD2. CDR3 size: 15 residues. Trimming took 4 bases from V and 5 from J; bases not matched to a gene: 5. The germline V gene encodes CDR1 KGHDR and CDR2 SFDVKD. For the CDR3, the DNA is TGTGCCACCAGTGAATGGGGCGGGGGGGACAATGAGCAGTTCTTC. Encoded protein: CATSEWGGGDNEQFF.